This TCR beta chain was documented in a study of blood T cell repertoires in COVID-19 (dated by TCRdb to about 2020). Regarding the study in general: Samples covering the acute and convalescent phases of COVID-19 were provided by collaborators in the United States, Italy and Spain. The prospective study material was composed of cDNA or gDNA derived from T cells, B-cell-depleted T cells, or PBMCs. Subjects who had been exposed to COVID-19, were actively infected with it, or had recovered from it provided the deeply sampled blood TCRbeta repertoires that made up the dataset. A freely available public database, intended as a resource for researchers studying the immune response to SARS-CoV-2, is where the repertoires were released. Samples came from the ongoing ImmuneRACE study (first 160 participants) plus 1,254 subjects from 6 global collaborators. Nearly every sample came with metadata listing a de-identified subject ID, COVID-19 status, age in years and sex. Where HLA class I and class II types were available, the types were taken from metadata supplied by the sample provider, not from assay-based typing. What the authors observed across the whole study: Clinical and demographic metadata were provided uncurated, with the amount varying by source and participant.

TCRbeta CDR3 regions were amplified from genomic DNA using the immunoSEQ Assay, a bias-controlled multiplex PCR. In the authors' own workflow: The number of nucleated cells in each sample was estimated from the amplification of reference gene primers within the assay. To quantify the absolute abundance of each unique TCRbeta CDR3 rearrangement, sequence reads were collapsed and filtered. For each sample, productive Simpson clonality was calculated as the square root of Simpson's diversity index across productive rearrangements. The source is immuneACCESS, and TCRdb retained only in-frame sequences with V and J called. Part of the clones is not carried over; for the studies checked, unresolved V genes explain less than half of this, and the remainder is unexplained. The DNA was the basis for D and trimming; V, J and clone size are from that table. Here the sample has 200,000 to 250,000 clones; approximately 86% occur a single time. Jointly, the top ten make up 5.5% of the sample.

The CDR3, from cysteine to phenylalanine, totals 13 residues. Only the CDR3 portion is preserved as DNA: 39 bases, with reading frame beginning at the first base. According to the germline V gene, CDR1 reads SGHTA and CDR2 reads FQGNSA. The junction shows trimming of 10 bases on V and 2 bases on J, plus 13 bases between the germline ends. Whole blood was collected in K2EDTA tubes by collaborating institutions according to the institutions' own protocols. Collaborator samples were shipped for TCRbeta analysis as frozen whole blood, isolated PBMCs, or DNA extracted from either sample type. Comment on this clone: Its recognized antigen is unknown. One base away there is no much larger clone; base qualities are not given.

Recombination linked TRBV7-2 to TRBJ2-3, and perhaps TRBD2 as D gene, on 5 matching bases. Sequenced input: peripheral blood. The sequence derives from a human donor in a cohort sampled during active COVID-19. This receptor has the CDR3 CATGAETTDTQYF. The nucleotide sequence reads as follows: TGTGCCACCGGAGCGGAAACCACAGATACGCAGTATTTT.